Each of the 31 T cell receptor beta chains below was sequenced from the same sample in a study of response to subunit inactivated influenza vaccine (dated by TCRdb to between 2017 and 2018). Libraries were constructed by RT-PCR. Sequenced using an Illumina HiSeq 2500. In TCRdb, the public reads were trimmed at Q25 with fastp and aligned with MiXCR, with productive beta chains retained. Rows with one shared CDR3 protein collapse into an entry with the most common genes and DNA. The sample data list a few hundred thousand distinct CDR3 sequences, and 14% of these were observed just once. 11% of the sample lies in the top ten. The sample here was PBMCs from blood, taken less than 13 days after vaccination. Receptors were obtained from a man aged 45-65 years who received an inactivated influenza vaccine. Donor details come from another sample of the same person, matched by shared clones.

The chain has TRBV2 and TRBJ2-5; TRBD2 aligns across 9 bases. Trimming at V came to 6 bases and at J to 5 bases, leaving 7 bases not matched to a gene. Germline CDR1 and CDR2: SNHLY and FYNNEI. There are 14 residues in the CDR3. The CDR3 protein is CASRKLSGGETQYF. CDR3 in DNA: TGTGCCAGCAGGAAACTTAGCGGGGGCGAGACCCAGTACTTC.

This clonotype was observed a few times. The chain employs TRBV24-1 and TRBJ2-7; D gene ambiguous. V lost 0 bases, J lost 0 bases, and 8 bases lay in between. The V gene's germline CDR1 is KGHDR and CDR2 SFDVKD. This CDR3 is built from 15 residues. The CDR3 loop reads CATSDLYRVSYEQYF. CDR3 coding DNA: TGTGCCACCAGTGATTTGTACCGGGTCTCCTACGAGCAGTACTTC.

The V and J genes are TRBV12-3 or TRBV12-4 and TRBJ2-5; TRBD1 matches at 7 bases. The CDR3 is made up of 15 amino acids. V gave up 7 bases and J gave up 5 bases; unmatched junction bases: 13. The CDR3 region has the DNA TGTGCCAGCACCCCCCAGAGAGGGGGCTATGAGACCCAGTACTTC. Translation gives CASTPQRGGYETQYF.

This clonotype was picked up many times. The chain is built from TRBV10-3 and TRBJ2-3; a weak D match, TRBD2 (6 bases). This CDR3 is 14 amino acids long. CDR1 ENHRY and CDR2 SYGVKD come from the germline V gene. Deletions cut 5 bases from V and 5 bases from J, with 14 bases between. CDR3 region: CAISRLVGKDTQYF. The CDR3 bases are TGTGCCATCAGTAGACTAGTCGGTAAAGATACGCAGTATTTT.

This clonotype was found many times. This chain connects TRBV5-1 to TRBJ1-1; D gene unclear. Trimming cost V 2 bases and J 1 base, with 6 bases left between them. The CDR3 contains 13 residues. From germline, CDR1 is SGHRS and CDR2 YFSETQ. CDR3 in DNA: TGCGCCAGCAGCTTAGACACGAACACTGAAGCTTTCTTT. This translates into CASSLDTNTEAFF.

CDR3 region: CASSLEGGRSEKLFF. Here the CDR3 DNA reads TGTGCCAGCAGCCTTGAGGGAGGGAGGAGTGAAAAACTGTTTTTT. The V gene is TRBV6-1, the J gene TRBJ1-4; D gene uncertain. Germline V gene lookup returns CDR1 MNHNS and CDR2 SASEGT. The CDR3 loop spans 15 amino acids. Trimming took 6 bases from V and 7 from J, leaving 18 bases between them.

A few counts support this clonotype. The chain joins TRBV29-1 to TRBJ2-6; D not certain. There are 14 residues in the CDR3. Germline V CDR1 and CDR2: SQVTM, ANQGSEA. V lost 1 base and J lost 2, with 6 bases in between. The CDR3 spells CSVEAAPGANVLTF. The CDR3, as DNA: TGCAGCGTTGAAGCCGCCCCTGGGGCCAACGTCCTGACTTTC.

This clonotype was found a few times. The V call is TRBV7-2, the J call TRBJ2-7, with 8 bases matching TRBD2. Trimming took 8 bases from V and 2 from J; bases not matched to a gene: 5. The CDR3 is made up of 13 amino acids. Germline V gene sequence: CDR1 SGHTA, CDR2 FQGNSA. In DNA, the CDR3 is TGTGCCAGCGGACTAGCCGAAGCCTACGAGCAGTACTTC. Its translation: CASGLAEAYEQYF.

This sequence joins TRBV7-2 and TRBJ2-7; TRBD2 agrees at 8 bases. This CDR3 has 15 amino acids. V was clipped by 5 bases and J by 2 bases; unmatched bases: 8. CDR1 and CDR2 from the germline V gene are SGHTA and FQGNSA. This CDR3 is CASSTRGGTTYEQYF. CDR3 sequence (DNA): TGTGCCAGCAGCACCCGGGGGGGGACCACCTACGAGCAGTACTTC.

This clonotype was detected a few times. The V call is TRBV29-1, the J call TRBJ1-1; D remains unclear. The CDR3 consists of 13 residues. Germline CDR1 reads SQVTM; CDR2 reads ANQGSEA. With 3 bases removed from V and 5 bases from J, the gap between germline ends came to 13 bases. The CDR3 region has the DNA TGCAGCGTTGATCCAGGTAGGCTTACTGAAGCTTTCTTT. Translating it yields CSVDPGRLTEAFF.

V is TRBV6-1 and J is TRBJ2-1, with D possibly being TRBD1 (5 bases). The CDR3 is made up of 15 amino acids. V was trimmed by 6 bases and J by 2 bases, leaving 14 bases between them. Germline loops: CDR1 MNHNS, CDR2 SASEGT. The CDR3 spells CASSPLQAPYNEQFF. CDR3 coding DNA: TGTGCCAGCAGCCCCCTACAGGCACCCTACAATGAGCAGTTCTTC.

The chain couples TRBV12-3 or TRBV12-4 to TRBJ1-3, with 7 bases that match TRBD1. The CDR3 runs to 18 residues. Trimming took 7 bases from V and 0 from J; bases not matched to a gene: 15. The DNA for the CDR3 is TGTGCCAGCAACCGGGACAGCTTAGGACATGTCTCTGGAAACACCATATATTTT. This codes for CASNRDSLGHVSGNTIYF.

This clonotype appeared many times. This sequence joins TRBV5-8 and TRBJ2-2; D is uncertain. The CDR3 is made up of 14 amino acids. Trimming cost V 2 bases and J 4 bases, with 9 bases left between them. Germline CDR1 SGHTS, CDR2 YDEGEE. As DNA, the CDR3 is TGTGCCAGCAGCTTAATTTTGGGCACCGGGGAGCTGTTTTTT. This sequence encodes CASSLILGTGELFF.

The V and J genes are TRBV4-3 and TRBJ2-1, with TRBD2 matching 12 bases. This CDR3 spans 16 amino acids. Losses at the gene ends were 0 bases for V and 10 bases for J; bases not matched to a gene: 7. Germline lookup yields CDR1 LGHNA and CDR2 YSLEER. CDR3 in amino acids: CASSQDLRTSGIEQFF. CDR3 DNA sequence: TGCGCCAGCAGCCAAGATCTTCGGACTAGCGGGATAGAGCAGTTCTTC.

The table lists this clonotype with many counts. The gene calls are TRBV28 and TRBJ1-1; 9 nucleotides agree with TRBD1. There are 15 residues in the CDR3. V gave up 5 bases and J gave up 3 bases; unmatched junction bases: 7. CDR1 and CDR2 from the germline V gene are MDHEN and SYDVKM. This chain's CDR3 is CASSAWGQGHTEAFF. CDR3 nucleotides: TGTGCCAGCAGTGCCTGGGGACAGGGACACACTGAAGCTTTCTTT.

There are a few counts of this clonotype. The chain uses TRBV7-2 and TRBJ2-3; TRBD1 is a possible D gene (5 bases). The CDR3 is made up of 13 amino acids. Germline V CDR1 and CDR2: SGHTA, FQGNSA. The V end lost 3 bases, the J end lost 2 bases, and 6 bases lay between the germline ends. The CDR3 DNA follows: TGTGCCAGCAGCTTCAGGGTCACAGATACGCAGTATTTT. This gives the protein CASSFRVTDTQYF.

The genes are TRBV6-4 and TRBJ2-4; D is undetermined. CDR1 and CDR2 from the germline V gene are MRHNA and SNTAGT. The germline V and J ends were trimmed by 5 bases and 0 bases, with 11 bases remaining between them. The CDR3 is 15 amino acids. CDR3 protein: CASSFPKIAKNIQYF. The CDR3 DNA is TGTGCCAGCAGTTTTCCAAAGATAGCCAAAAACATTCAGTACTTC.

This clonotype occurred many times. The chain uses TRBV20-1 and TRBJ2-4; D ambiguous. Germline V gene lookup returns CDR1 DFQATT and CDR2 SNEGSKA (reference sequence). This CDR3 spans 14 amino acids. Trimming took 6 bases from V and 9 from J, leaving 21 bases between them. CDR3 DNA: TGCAGTGCCCCCGCGTCGGCCCTAAACAGCATTCAGTACTTC. This gives the protein CSAPASALNSIQYF.

This clonotype was counted many times. The chain has TRBV29-1 and TRBJ2-1; weak D call: TRBD2 (5 bases). CDR3 size: 15 residues. Germline V gene sequence: CDR1 SQVTM, CDR2 ANQGSEA. V was trimmed by 3 bases and J by 0 bases, leaving 12 bases between them. The CDR3 reads CSVDPAVSSYNEQFF. The DNA for the CDR3 is TGCAGCGTTGATCCAGCGGTAAGCTCCTACAATGAGCAGTTCTTC.

This clonotype was recorded a few times. The V call is TRBV2, the J call TRBJ2-7; 8 bases align to TRBD2. Germline lookup yields CDR1 SNHLY and CDR2 FYNNEI. The V segment lost 7 bases and the J segment 0 bases; nucleotides outside the gene matches: 14. The CDR3 runs 17 residues. The CDR3 DNA reads as TGTGCCAGCACCGAGGACCTTGCTAGCGGGTTCTCCTACGAGCAGTACTTC. It is translated as CASTEDLASGFSYEQYF.

This clonotype was seen only a few times. The chain carries TRBV20-1 and TRBJ2-3; D is ambiguous. This CDR3 is 14 amino acids long. V dropped 1 base and J dropped 5 bases, with 13 bases sitting between them. Germline V CDR1 and CDR2: DFQATT, SNEGSKA (reference sequence). The CDR3: CSARVGTTRDTQYF. The CDR3 coding sequence is TGCAGTGCTAGAGTAGGAACAACTCGAGATACGCAGTATTTT.

The J gene is TRBJ1-1, the V gene TRBV5-1, with D perhaps TRBD1 (5 bases). CDR3 length equals 16 residues. The germline V and J ends were trimmed by 0 bases and 1 base, with 13 bases remaining between them. CDR1 is SGHRS, CDR2 YFSETQ, per germline. The CDR3 protein is CASSLGRVGPNTEAFF. CDR3 nucleotide sequence: TGCGCCAGCAGCTTGGGCAGGGTGGGCCCGAACACTGAAGCTTTCTTT.

This clonotype was counted ten times or more. J is TRBJ1-2 and V is TRBV18; D remains unclear. Trimming shortened V by 3 bases and J by 0 bases, and 11 bases separated the two germline ends. The CDR3 has 15 residues. Germline V CDR1 and CDR2: KGHSH, LQKENI. CDR3 DNA: TGTGCCAGCTCACCGGGTCCACCTCCTAACTATGGCTACACCTTC. Translated, it gives CASSPGPPPNYGYTF.

This clonotype came up a few times. The CDR3: CSVYSVAYEQYF. The CDR3 DNA reads TGCAGCGTTTATAGCGTCGCCTACGAGCAGTACTTC. The rearrangement joins TRBV29-1 to TRBJ2-7; D is perhaps TRBD2 (5 bases). The CDR3 covers 12 residues. The V end was cut by 5 bases, the J end by 2 bases, with 10 bases between. CDR1 and CDR2 (germline): SQVTM, ANQGSEA.

This clonotype was found many times. V is TRBV5-1 and J is TRBJ2-5, with 10 positions matching TRBD2. Germline lookup yields CDR1 SGHRS and CDR2 YFSETQ. Unmatched junction bases numbered 5, after V lost 4 bases and J lost 5 bases. CDR3 length: 14 residues. The CDR3 region is CASSPGTSAETQYF. In DNA form, the CDR3 reads TGCGCCAGCAGCCCCGGGACTAGCGCGGAGACCCAGTACTTC.

This clonotype has only a few counts. The chain is built from TRBV28 and TRBJ2-5; possibly TRBD1 for D (5 bases). The V gene's germline CDR1 is MDHEN and CDR2 SYDVKM. The CDR3 covers 12 residues. The V gene lost 5 bases and the J gene lost 4 bases, with 8 bases spanning the gap. This CDR3 reads CASSRTLETQYF. The CDR3 nucleotides are TGTGCCAGCAGTCGGACACTAGAGACCCAGTACTTC.

This clonotype has a count of ten or more. V gene TRBV12-3 or TRBV12-4 combines with J gene TRBJ2-1; D is uncertain. The CDR3 extends over 9 amino acids. V was clipped by 6 bases and J by 15 bases, with 9 bases between them. The CDR3 coding sequence is TGTGCCAGCAGACTGACCCCGTTCTTC. Translation: CASRLTPFF.

This clonotype was counted a few times. The chain uses TRBV3-1 and TRBJ1-4, with D possibly being TRBD1 (6 bases). The CDR3 sequence is 16 residues long. Germline CDR1 LGHDT, CDR2 YNNKEL (reference sequence). Trimming left V 1 base short and J 5 bases short, with 14 bases between. The CDR3 coding sequence is TGTGCCAGCAGCCAAGTGTCCGGGACACGGAATGAAAAACTGTTTTTT. Encoded protein: CASSQVSGTRNEKLFF.

In its sample, this clonotype was seen a few times. The V call is TRBV5-8, the J call TRBJ2-5, with 7 nucleotides matching TRBD1. The germline gives CDR1 SGHTS, CDR2 YDEGEE. The CDR3 consists of 14 residues. Losses at the gene ends were 4 bases for V and 5 bases for J; bases not matched to a gene: 8. CDR3 DNA: TGTGCCAGCAGCCGACAGGGTACAGGGGAGACCCAGTACTTC. Encoded protein: CASSRQGTGETQYF.

This clonotype has a handful of counts. V usage is TRBV5-1 and J usage is TRBJ1-2; D perhaps matches TRBD1 (5 bases). From germline, CDR1 is SGHRS and CDR2 YFSETQ. Trimming cost V 0 bases and J 6 bases, with 12 bases left between them. The CDR3 is 14 amino acids. The CDR3 spells CASSLVEGTDGYTF. CDR3 in DNA: TGCGCCAGCAGCTTGGTGGAGGGGACGGATGGCTACACCTTC.

In this sample, this clonotype turned up a few times. The rearrangement joins TRBV4-2 to TRBJ2-3; D uncertain. The germline V gene encodes CDR1 LGHNA and CDR2 YNFKEQ. The CDR3 runs to 15 residues. With 6 bases removed from V and 1 base from J, the gap between germline ends came to 14 bases. CDR3 sequence: CASRSDGIGTDTQYF. The CDR3 DNA follows: TGTGCCAGCAGATCGGACGGTATTGGCACAGATACGCAGTATTTT.